The 12 T cell receptor beta chains given below trace back to one sample, sequenced in a study of CD8 T cells in Susac syndrome. The RNA input was about 0.5 to 1 ug, and it was reverse transcribed with random hexamers. In TCRdb, the immunoSEQ multiplex PCR reads were re-called with MiXCR into one record per CDR3 protein. The sample carries some 130,000 distinct CDR3 sequences, over 90% recorded once. Sequenced: CD8+ T cells from PBMCs. The receptor source for this set is a human donor with Susac syndrome.

J is TRBJ1-1 and V is TRBV12-3 or TRBV12-4, with D unresolved. The V end was cut by 5 bases, the J end by 0 bases, with 13 bases between. This CDR3 spans 15 amino acids. The CDR3 region has the DNA TGTGCCAGCAGTCCCATTCCTGTCATGAACACTGAAGCTTTCTTT. This sequence encodes CASSPIPVMNTEAFF.

V usage is TRBV20-1 and J usage is TRBJ2-7; 7 bases fit TRBD2. V dropped 2 bases and J dropped 2; count of bases not matched to a gene: 6. Germline lookup yields CDR1 DFQATT and CDR2 SNEGSKA (reference sequence). The CDR3 runs to 14 residues. The CDR3 DNA is TGCAGTGCTAGACCCCCCGGACTAGCCTACGAGCAGTACTTC. Residues: CSARPPGLAYEQYF.

This clonotype was detected once. The chain combines TRBV9 with TRBJ2-1; D uncertain. CDR1 is SGDLS, CDR2 YYNGEE, per germline. The CDR3 is made up of 14 amino acids. V lost 0 bases, J lost 5 bases, and 9 bases lay in between. The CDR3 region has the DNA TGTGCCAGCAGCGTAGTAGGTAGTGACAATGAGCAGTTCTTC. Protein: CASSVVGSDNEQFF.

This chain uses TRBV2 with TRBJ2-3; D ambiguous. CDR1 SNHLY and CDR2 FYNNEI come from the germline V gene. The length of the CDR3 is 13 residues. Trimming left V 3 bases short and J 4 bases short, with 8 bases between. In DNA, the CDR3 is TGTGCCAGCAGTGACCGACTCGCAGATACGCAGTATTTT. Its protein product is CASSDRLADTQYF.

The rearrangement uses TRBV29-1 and TRBJ2-2; 12 bases line up with TRBD2. The V gene's germline CDR1 is SQVTM and CDR2 ANQGSEA. This CDR3 is built from 15 residues. J lost 4 bases, V lost 6 bases, and 6 bases had no gene match. In nucleotides, the CDR3 is TGCAGCGTCCAAGGGGGACTAGCGGGCACCGGGGAGCTGTTTTTT. It specifies CSVQGGLAGTGELFF.

V is TRBV27 and J is TRBJ1-2; possible D gene TRBD1, 6 bases. CDR1 and CDR2 (germline): MNHEY, SMNVEV (reference sequence). Trimming shortened V by 4 bases and J by 8 bases, and 11 bases separated the two germline ends. The CDR3 extends over 12 amino acids. DNA of the CDR3: TGTGCCAGCAGTTCGACAGGTCTGGGCTACACCTTC. This sequence encodes CASSSTGLGYTF.

V gene TRBV5-1 combines with J gene TRBJ1-4, with D possibly being TRBD1 (6 bases). The CDR3 runs to 13 residues. V lost 2 bases to trimming and J lost 8 bases, with 10 bases between them. Germline lookup yields CDR1 SGHRS and CDR2 YFSETQ. Here the CDR3 reads CASSFRGTEKLFF. Written as DNA, the CDR3 is TGCGCCAGCAGCTTTCGGGGGACAGAAAAACTGTTTTTT.

The chain uses TRBV24-1 and TRBJ1-5, with D tentatively TRBD1 (5 bases). The V gene lost 4 bases and the J gene lost 3 bases, with 9 bases spanning the gap. Germline-derived CDR1 and CDR2 are KGHDR and SFDVKD. This CDR3 has 14 residues. CDR3 coding DNA: TGTGCCACCAGTGAGGGGCACGACAATCAGCCCCAGCATTTT. Translation gives CATSEGHDNQPQHF.

The rearrangement joins TRBV9 to TRBJ1-1, with D hard to call. V was cut by 0 bases and J by 2 bases, with 8 bases left in between. CDR3 size: 14 residues. Per germline, CDR1 SGDLS and CDR2 YYNGEE. The CDR3: CASSVAIVNTEAFF. CDR3 DNA: TGTGCCAGCAGCGTAGCTATCGTTAACACTGAAGCTTTCTTT.

The rearrangement joins TRBV7-2 to TRBJ2-4, with D possibly matching TRBD1 (6 bases). The CDR3 consists of 17 residues. From germline, CDR1 is SGHTA and CDR2 FQGNSA. Trimming removed 3 bases at V and 0 bases at J, with 15 bases between. CDR3 sequence reads: CASSFNVGTLAKNIQYF. In DNA form, the CDR3 reads TGTGCCAGCAGCTTTAACGTCGGGACACTAGCCAAAAACATTCAGTACTTC.

This chain joins TRBV7-9 and TRBJ2-5; unclear D gene. Germline assignment: CDR1 SEHNR and CDR2 FQNEAQ (reference sequence). Trimming shortened V by 5 bases and J by 5 bases, and 15 bases separated the two germline ends. This CDR3 is built from 14 residues. The CDR3 protein is CASSRELNWETQYF. In DNA, the CDR3 is TGTGCCAGCAGCCGAGAACTGAACTGGGAGACCCAGTACTTC. The entire variable domain, with the rest obtained from reference TRBV7-9 and TRBJ2-5, is as follows: DTGVSQNPRHKITKRGQNVTFRCDPISEHNRLYWYRQTLGQGPEFLTYFQNEAQLEKSRLLSDRFSAERPKGSFSTLEIQRTEQGDSAMYLCASSRELNWETQYFGPGTRLLVL.

As for this clonotype: One junction end disagrees with the germline gene, perhaps due to a read error. The V and J genes are TRBV29-1 and TRBJ2-1; maybe TRBD2 (5 bases). Germline CDR1 reads SQVTM; CDR2 reads ANQGSEA. CDR3 length: 11 residues. This CDR3 is CSATRFNEQLF. For the CDR3, the DNA is TGCAGCGCCACTAGATTCAATGAGCAGCTCTTC.